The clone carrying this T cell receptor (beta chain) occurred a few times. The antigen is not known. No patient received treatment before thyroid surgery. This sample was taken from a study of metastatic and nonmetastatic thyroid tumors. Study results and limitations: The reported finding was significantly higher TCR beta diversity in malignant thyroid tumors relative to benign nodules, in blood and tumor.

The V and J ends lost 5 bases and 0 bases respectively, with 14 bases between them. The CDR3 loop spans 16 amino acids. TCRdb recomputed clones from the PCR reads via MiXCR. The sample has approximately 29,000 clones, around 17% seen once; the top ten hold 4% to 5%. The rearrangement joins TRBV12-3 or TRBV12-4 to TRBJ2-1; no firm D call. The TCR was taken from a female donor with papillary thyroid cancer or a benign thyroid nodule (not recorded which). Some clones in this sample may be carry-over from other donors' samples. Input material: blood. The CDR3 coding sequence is TGTGCCAGCAGTCCAACCGGTACTGGCTCCTACAATGAGCAGTTCTTC. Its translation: CASSPTGTGSYNEQFF.